These 17 T cell receptor beta chains share one sample of origin, sequenced in a study of T cell responses to AZD1222 COVID-19 vaccine. Sequencing was performed with immunoSEQ multiplex PCR; in TCRdb, only in-frame clones are kept and a portion is missing. The sample carries about 120,000 clones, more than 85% recorded once. Here the sequenced sample was peripheral blood, taken on day 0 of AZD1222 vaccination. The receptors stem from an adult in good health.

V usage is TRBV27 and J usage is TRBJ1-6, with 8 bases lining up with TRBD1. With 6 bases clipped from V and 9 bases from J, the junction kept 13 bases outside the gene matches. In germline, CDR1 is MNHEY, CDR2 SMNVEV (reference sequence). This CDR3 spans 16 amino acids. CDR3 bases: TGTGCCAGCAGGAGCGCGACAGGGGCCACGGGTTCACCCCTCCACTTT. It is translated as CASRSATGATGSPLHF.

The chain couples TRBV5-1 to TRBJ2-7, with a tentative D call TRBD2 (7 bases). CDR1 and CDR2 (germline): SGHRS, YFSETQ. The V end was cut by 0 bases, the J end by 4 bases, with 23 bases between. The CDR3 consists of 18 residues. CDR3 residues: CASSLGIGGRSHGYEQYF. The DNA for the CDR3 is TGCGCCAGCAGCTTGGGAATCGGGGGGCGCAGCCACGGATACGAGCAGTACTTC.

This rearrangement joins TRBV4-3 to TRBJ2-3; D may be TRBD1 (5 bases). The germline V gene encodes CDR1 LGHNA and CDR2 YSLEER. With 0 bases removed from V and 4 bases from J, the gap between germline ends came to 14 bases. This CDR3 is built from 16 residues. CDR3 nucleotide sequence: TGCGCCAGCAGCCAAGATGGGGCCCTCATAGCAGATACGCAGTATTTT. Its translation: CASSQDGALIADTQYF.

Note on this clone: A read error is likely, as this CDR3 ends without the conserved phenylalanine or tryptophan. No DNA is shown, since the ends of the CDR3 on it are uncertain; the CDR3 is the one TCRdb lists. V usage is TRBV5-3 and J usage is TRBJ2-7. TRBV5-3 is an ORF for which the function is uncertain. Including both end residues, the CDR3 is 10 amino acids long. CDR3 residues: CARSLGRVGL.

The genes are TRBV5-4 and TRBJ2-1; a possible D gene is TRBD2 (6 bases). In germline, CDR1 is SGHNT, CDR2 YYREEE (reference sequence). This CDR3 is 16 amino acids long. The ends were cut back, 4 bases at V and 9 bases at J, with 23 bases in the middle. This CDR3 reads CASSLPGEVRFGEQFF. Here the CDR3 DNA reads TGTGCCAGCAGCCTCCCGGGAGAGGTCAGATTCGGTGAGCAGTTCTTC.

The chain couples TRBV18 to TRBJ1-1, with D hard to call. The CDR3 extends over 13 amino acids. The V gene's germline CDR1 is KGHSH and CDR2 LQKENI. V was pared by 2 bases and J by 2 bases, with 6 bases between. CDR3 in DNA: TGTGCCAGCTCACCAGGGTTAAACACTGAAGCTTTCTTT. The encoded protein is CASSPGLNTEAFF.

This clone came up a few times. V gene TRBV14 combines with J gene TRBJ2-7; a possible D gene is TRBD2 (5 bases). V was shortened by 0 bases and J by 6 bases, with 9 bases between the two germline ends. Germline CDR1 reads SGHDN; CDR2 reads FVKESK. The CDR3 length is 13 residues. The CDR3 DNA is TGTGCCAGCAGCCAAGATGTAAGCGGCGAGCAGTACTTC. Translated: CASSQDVSGEQYF.

This chain joins TRBV7-3 and TRBJ2-7, with TRBD2 as a possible D gene (5 bases). The CDR3 spans 13 residues. V dropped 4 bases and J dropped 5 bases, with 12 bases sitting between them. The V gene's germline CDR1 is SGHTA and CDR2 FQGTGA. This chain's CDR3 is CASSSAWRHEQYF. DNA of the CDR3: TGTGCCAGCAGCTCAGCTTGGAGGCACGAGCAGTACTTC.

V gene TRBV5-1 combines with J gene TRBJ2-3; D is possibly TRBD1 or TRBD2 (5 bases each). Germline V gene data show CDR1 as SGHRS and CDR2 as YFSETQ. The CDR3 sequence is 16 residues long. V lost 8 bases to trimming and J lost 6 bases, with 25 bases between them. The CDR3 loop is CASQRDGGRQSDTQYF. The DNA of the CDR3 is TGCGCCAGTCAGAGGGACGGCGGGCGACAGAGCGATACGCAGTATTTT. Complete variable domain (other parts from reference TRBV5-1 and TRBJ2-3): KAGVTQTPRYLIKTRGQQVTLSCSPISGHRSVSWYQQTPGQGLQFLFEYFSETQRNKGNFPGRFSGRQFSNSRSEMNVSTLELGDSALYLCASQRDGGRQSDTQYFGPGTRLTVL.

CDR3 residues: CASSYSRTPGGNQYF. DNA for the CDR3: TGTGCCAGCAGTTACTCCCGGACACCCGGAGGAAACCAGTACTTC. The chain couples TRBV6-5 to TRBJ2-5; TRBD1 or TRBD2 may be the D gene (5 bases each). The CDR3 loop spans 15 amino acids. Germline V gene lookup returns CDR1 MNHEY and CDR2 SVGAGI. Trimming left V 0 bases short and J 10 bases short, with 18 bases between.

The chain joins TRBV5-1 to TRBJ1-1; TRBD1 might be the D (5 bases). Looked up from germline, CDR1 is SGHRS and CDR2 is YFSETQ. V dropped 4 bases and J dropped 3 bases, with 13 bases sitting between them. The CDR3 extends over 14 amino acids. For the CDR3, the DNA is TGCGCCAGCAGCCAGGGTTCCAGGGACACTGAAGCTTTCTTT. Residues: CASSQGSRDTEAFF.

This chain uses TRBV27 with TRBJ1-5, with 10 bases lining up with TRBD1. Germline CDR1 is MNHEY and CDR2 is SMNVEV (reference sequence). With 9 bases clipped from V and 5 bases from J, the junction kept 28 bases outside the gene matches. This CDR3 is built from 21 residues. The DNA of the CDR3 is TGTGCCAGAGTTGTAGATTTTTTCCCAAACTTACGGGACAGGGGTGATCAGCCCCAGCATTTT. This codes for CARVVDFFPNLRDRGDQPQHF.

The chain is built from TRBV5-4 and TRBJ2-7; 7 nucleotides agree with TRBD2. This CDR3 has 13 residues. Trimming cost V 5 bases and J 4 bases; bases outside gene matches: 6. Germline V gene lookup returns CDR1 SGHNT and CDR2 YYREEE (reference sequence). CDR3 in amino acids: CASSTGTTYEQYF. The CDR3, as DNA: TGTGCCAGCAGTACCGGGACTACATACGAGCAGTACTTC.

The chain joins TRBV10-3 to TRBJ1-3, with a possible D match to TRBD1 (6 bases). CDR1 is ENHRY and CDR2 is SYGVKD in the germline V gene. The CDR3 is 14 residues long. V was shortened by 6 bases and J by 0 bases, with 9 bases between the two germline ends. CDR3 protein: CAIRGTPSGNTIYF. CDR3 sequence (DNA): TGTGCCATCAGGGGGACACCCTCTGGAAACACCATATATTTT.

This sequence joins TRBV5-4 and TRBJ1-3; D gene ambiguous. There are 16 residues in the CDR3. Between the trimmed V and J ends, which lost 0 bases and 0 bases, there was a span of 10 bases. Germline assignment: CDR1 SGHNT and CDR2 YYREEE (reference sequence). In DNA form, the CDR3 reads TGTGCCAGCAGCTTGGACAGTCCCGTCTCTGGAAACACCATATATTTT. Its translation: CASSLDSPVSGNTIYF.

The chain links TRBV27 to TRBJ2-2; the match to TRBD2 covers 7 bases. The V gene's germline CDR1 is MNHEY and CDR2 SMNVEV (reference sequence). Trimming cost V 6 bases and J 3 bases; bases outside gene matches: 7. This CDR3 is built from 15 residues. The DNA for the CDR3 is TGTGCCAGCAGGCCGGGACTAATGTACACCGGGGAGCTGTTTTTT. This translates into CASRPGLMYTGELFF.

The V and J genes are TRBV28 and TRBJ1-5; D remains ambiguous. The germline gives CDR1 MDHEN, CDR2 SYDVKM. Trimming shortened V by 4 bases and J by 5 bases, and 15 bases separated the two germline ends. This CDR3 spans 15 amino acids. The CDR3 sequence: CASSSVFKGDQPQHF. Written as DNA, the CDR3 is TGTGCCAGCAGTTCCGTATTTAAGGGCGATCAGCCCCAGCATTTT.